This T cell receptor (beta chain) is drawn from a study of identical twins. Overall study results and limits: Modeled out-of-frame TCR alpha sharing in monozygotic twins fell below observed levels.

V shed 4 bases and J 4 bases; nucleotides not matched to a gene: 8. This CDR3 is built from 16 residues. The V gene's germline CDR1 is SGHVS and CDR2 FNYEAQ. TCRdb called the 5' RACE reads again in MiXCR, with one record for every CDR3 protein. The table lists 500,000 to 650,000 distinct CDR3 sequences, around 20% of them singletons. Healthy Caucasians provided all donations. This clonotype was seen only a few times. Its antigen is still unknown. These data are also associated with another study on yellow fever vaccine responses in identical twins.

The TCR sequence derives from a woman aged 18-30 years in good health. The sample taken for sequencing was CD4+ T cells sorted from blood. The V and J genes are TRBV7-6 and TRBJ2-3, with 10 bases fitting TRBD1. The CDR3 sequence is CASSSTGTGAADTQYF. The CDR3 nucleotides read TGTGCCAGCAGCTCGACCGGGACAGGGGCTGCAGATACGCAGTATTTT.